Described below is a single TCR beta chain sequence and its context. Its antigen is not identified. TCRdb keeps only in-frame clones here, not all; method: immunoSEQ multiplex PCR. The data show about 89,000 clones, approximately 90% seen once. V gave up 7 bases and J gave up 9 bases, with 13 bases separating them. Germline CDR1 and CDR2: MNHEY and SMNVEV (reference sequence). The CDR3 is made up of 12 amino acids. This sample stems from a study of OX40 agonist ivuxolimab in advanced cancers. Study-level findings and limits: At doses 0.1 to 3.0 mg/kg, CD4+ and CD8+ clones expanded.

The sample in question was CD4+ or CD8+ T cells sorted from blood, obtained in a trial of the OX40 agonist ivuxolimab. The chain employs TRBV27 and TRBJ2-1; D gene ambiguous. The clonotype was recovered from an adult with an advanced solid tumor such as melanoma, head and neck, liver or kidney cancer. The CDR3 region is CASTRVGIEQFF. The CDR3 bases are TGTGCCAGCACCCGTGTAGGGATTGAGCAGTTCTTC.